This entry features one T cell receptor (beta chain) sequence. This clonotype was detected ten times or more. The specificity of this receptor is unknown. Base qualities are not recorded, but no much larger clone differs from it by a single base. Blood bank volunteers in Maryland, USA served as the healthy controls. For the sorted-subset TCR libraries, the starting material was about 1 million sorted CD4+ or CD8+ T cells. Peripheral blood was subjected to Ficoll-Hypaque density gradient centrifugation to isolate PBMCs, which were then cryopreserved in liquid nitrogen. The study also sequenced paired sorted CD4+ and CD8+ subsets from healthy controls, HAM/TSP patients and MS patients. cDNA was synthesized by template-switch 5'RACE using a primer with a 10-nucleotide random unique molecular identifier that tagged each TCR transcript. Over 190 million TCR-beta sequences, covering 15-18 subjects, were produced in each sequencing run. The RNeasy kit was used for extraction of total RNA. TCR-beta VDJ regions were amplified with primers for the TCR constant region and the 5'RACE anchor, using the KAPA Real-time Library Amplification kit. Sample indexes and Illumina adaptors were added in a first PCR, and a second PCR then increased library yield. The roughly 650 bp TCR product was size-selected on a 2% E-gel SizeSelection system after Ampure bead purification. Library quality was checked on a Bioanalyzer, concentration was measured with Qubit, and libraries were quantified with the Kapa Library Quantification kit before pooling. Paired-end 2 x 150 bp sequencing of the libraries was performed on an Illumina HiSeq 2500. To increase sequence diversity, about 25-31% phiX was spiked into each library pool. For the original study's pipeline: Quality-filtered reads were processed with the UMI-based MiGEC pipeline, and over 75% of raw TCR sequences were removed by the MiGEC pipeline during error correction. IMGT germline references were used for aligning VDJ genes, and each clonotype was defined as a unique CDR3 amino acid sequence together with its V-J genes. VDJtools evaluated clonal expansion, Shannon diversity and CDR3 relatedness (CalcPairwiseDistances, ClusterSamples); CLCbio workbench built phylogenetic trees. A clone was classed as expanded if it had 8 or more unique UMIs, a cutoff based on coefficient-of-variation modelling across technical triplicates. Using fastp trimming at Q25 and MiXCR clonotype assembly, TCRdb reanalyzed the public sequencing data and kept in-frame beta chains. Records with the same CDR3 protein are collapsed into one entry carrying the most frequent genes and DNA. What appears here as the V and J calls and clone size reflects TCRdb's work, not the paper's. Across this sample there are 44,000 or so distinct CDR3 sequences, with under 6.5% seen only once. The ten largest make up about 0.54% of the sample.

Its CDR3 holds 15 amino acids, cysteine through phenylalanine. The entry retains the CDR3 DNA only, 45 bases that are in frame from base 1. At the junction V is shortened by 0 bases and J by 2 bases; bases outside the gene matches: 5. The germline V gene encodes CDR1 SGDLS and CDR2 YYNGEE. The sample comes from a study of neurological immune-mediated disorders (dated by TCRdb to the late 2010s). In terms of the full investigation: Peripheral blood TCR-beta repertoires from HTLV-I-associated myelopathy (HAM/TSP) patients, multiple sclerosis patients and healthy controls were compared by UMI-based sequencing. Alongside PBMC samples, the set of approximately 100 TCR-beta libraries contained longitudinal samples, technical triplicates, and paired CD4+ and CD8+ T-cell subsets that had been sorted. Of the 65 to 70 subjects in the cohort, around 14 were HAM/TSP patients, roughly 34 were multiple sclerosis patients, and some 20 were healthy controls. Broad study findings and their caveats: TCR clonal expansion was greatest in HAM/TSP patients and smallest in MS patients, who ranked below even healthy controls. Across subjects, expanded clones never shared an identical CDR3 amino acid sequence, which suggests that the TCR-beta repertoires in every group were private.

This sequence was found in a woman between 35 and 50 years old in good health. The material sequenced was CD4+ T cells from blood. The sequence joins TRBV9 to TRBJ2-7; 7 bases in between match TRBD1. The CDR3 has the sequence CASSVAGDRAYEQYF. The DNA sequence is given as TGTGCCAGCAGCGTAGCTGGGGACAGAGCCTACGAGCAGTACTTC.